This TCR beta chain is from a study of cytomegalovirus exposure and HLA in healthy donors. Study results and limitations: Sequence variants that were highly shared formed a cluster that was likely a sequencing artifact. Altogether, some 170 TCR beta chains were recorded as cytomegalovirus-associated.

The CDR3 is 13 residues long. Trimming removed 1 base from V and 1 base from J, with 5 bases in between. Germline CDR1 is SGHRS and CDR2 is YFSETQ. The PCR used 60 Vbeta and 13 Jbeta primers. Data came from immunoSEQ multiplex PCR; TCRdb stores just in-frame clones and leaves some out. The data show some 150,000 clones, 65% to 85% seen once. With respect to this clone: Its antigen is as yet unknown. The sample has other DNA sequences that encode this CDR3 too.

Sequenced input: PBMCs. This TCR derives from a young woman in good health and CMV-seropositive. This sequence joins TRBV5-1 and TRBJ1-1; D is uncertain. The CDR3 DNA sequence: TGCGCCAGCAGCTTGAACAGGAACACTGAAGCTTTCTTT. Protein: CASSLNRNTEAFF.